This T cell receptor (beta chain) is from a study of CD8 T cells in Susac syndrome. Through negative isolation, CD4+ and CD8+ T cells were obtained, while TEMRA cells were enriched using FACS. It was with random hexamers that roughly 0.5 to 1 ug RNA was reverse transcribed. Amplification of TCR beta CDR3 by immunoSEQ multiplex PCR spanned 54 Vbeta and 13 Jbeta. TCRdb reanalysed the immunoSEQ multiplex PCR reads using MiXCR and keeps one entry per CDR3 protein. The sample gives approximately 80,000 distinct CDR3 sequences, about 91% of which show up once; about 0.47% is in the top ten. The trim removed 6 bases at V and 3 bases at J, leaving 7 bases unmatched. The CDR3 runs to 14 residues.

The specimen sequenced was CD8+ T cells from PBMCs. The source of this sequence is a human donor with multiple sclerosis. The V and J genes are TRBV12-3 or TRBV12-4 and TRBJ1-2; 7 bases map to TRBD1. The CDR3 reads CASRPGTAYYGYTF. CDR3 DNA: TGTGCCAGCAGACCCGGGACAGCTTACTATGGCTACACCTTC.